A single sample is the source of the 9 T cell receptor beta chains below, sequenced in a study of post-analysis software for immune sequencing data. Findings and caveats of the study: Included in a set of roughly five TRBV segments more frequent in patients than controls were TRBV5-6, TRBV5-1 and TRBV20-1.

These receptors have no identified antigens. The TCR beta cDNA libraries carried unique molecular identifiers. TCRdb fed the PCR reads into MiXCR, producing one record per CDR3 protein. The sample records 400,000 to 500,000 distinct CDR3 sequences, over 30% being singletons. The sample comprised blood. These receptors all come from a girl aged 2 to 9 with multiple sclerosis.

The J gene is TRBJ2-1, the V gene TRBV29-1; the match to TRBD2 covers 9 bases. Germline trimming cut 4 bases from V and 6 bases from J; bases unmatched to any gene: 7. The CDR3 length is 14 residues. Germline CDR1 is SQVTM and CDR2 is ANQGSEA. The CDR3 protein is CSVASGAISNEQFF. CDR3 in DNA: TGCAGCGTTGCTAGCGGGGCCATTTCCAATGAGCAGTTCTTC.

This clonotype was observed a few times. The genes are TRBV5-8 and TRBJ2-7; 7 nucleotides line up with TRBD1. Germline lookup yields CDR1 SGHTS and CDR2 YDEGEE. The length of the CDR3 is 15 residues. J lost 2 bases, V lost 2 bases, and 7 bases had no gene match. CDR3 sequence (DNA): TGTGCCAGCAGCTTAGCCGACAGGGCTACCTACGAGCAGTACTTC. Translation gives CASSLADRATYEQYF.

The V and J genes are TRBV29-1 and TRBJ2-7; possibly TRBD1 for D (5 bases). CDR1 and CDR2 from the germline V gene are SQVTM and ANQGSEA. The V and J ends lost 1 base and 2 bases respectively, with 9 bases between them. The CDR3 runs to 13 residues. CDR3 coding DNA: TGCAGCGTTGAAGTAGGGGCGCCCTACGAGCAGTACTTC. Translation: CSVEVGAPYEQYF.

The rearrangement links TRBV30 to TRBJ1-1; TRBD1 agrees at 8 bases. With 2 bases clipped from V and 2 bases from J, the junction kept 7 bases outside the gene matches. The CDR3 loop spans 15 amino acids. From germline, CDR1 is GTSNPN and CDR2 SVGIG (reference sequence). CDR3 residues: CAWSFPQGGNTEAFF. The CDR3 nucleotides are TGTGCCTGGAGTTTTCCACAGGGGGGAAACACTGAAGCTTTCTTT.

This clonotype was recorded a few times. The chain joins TRBV5-1 to TRBJ2-7, with 10 bases identical to TRBD2. Trimming took 2 bases from V and 6 from J; bases not matched to a gene: 14. Germline V lookup: CDR1 SGHRS, CDR2 YFSETQ. The CDR3 runs to 17 residues. CDR3 sequence reads: CASSFSRSPGLAFEQYF. The CDR3 DNA sequence: TGCGCCAGCAGCTTCTCCCGATCCCCGGGACTAGCGTTCGAGCAGTACTTC.

The chain combines TRBV11-2 with TRBJ2-1; TRBD1 matches 10 bases. The CDR3 loop spans 15 amino acids. Germline V lookup: CDR1 SGHAT, CDR2 FQNNGV. With V trimmed by 3 bases and J by 8 bases, 7 bases remained unmatched. The CDR3 coding sequence is TGTGCCAGCAGCTTCTCCGCCGGGACAGGGGATGAGCAGTTCTTC. Its translation is CASSFSAGTGDEQFF.

This clonotype was seen just once. The V and J genes are TRBV5-1 and TRBJ2-2, with 7 nucleotides matching TRBD1. The CDR3 length is 18 residues. Germline values: CDR1 SGHRS, CDR2 YFSETQ. Losses at the gene ends were 4 bases for V and 1 base for J; bases not matched to a gene: 13. The CDR3 DNA reads as TGCGCCAGCAGCCCCCTTTTAGAATCAGGGGGGAACACCGGGGAGCTGTTTTTT. Its translation: CASSPLLESGGNTGELFF. Based on the CDR3 plus reference TRBV5-1 and TRBJ2-2, the full variable domain is KAGVTQTPRYLIKTRGQQVTLSCSPISGHRSVSWYQQTPGQGLQFLFEYFSETQRNKGNFPGRFSGRQFSNSRSEMNVSTLELGDSALYLCASSPLLESGGNTGELFFGEGSRLTVL.

The V and J genes are TRBV6-1 and TRBJ1-5; the match to TRBD1 covers 7 bases. The length of the CDR3 is 17 residues. The trim removed 7 bases at V and 4 bases at J, leaving 16 bases unmatched. Germline V lookup: CDR1 MNHNS, CDR2 SASEGT. The DNA of the CDR3 is TGTGCCAGCAAACCCCTGGCCGGGACAGAGATTAATCAGCCCCAGCATTTT. It codes for CASKPLAGTEINQPQHF.

This clonotype was seen more than once but under ten times. V usage is TRBV6-2 or TRBV6-3 and J usage is TRBJ2-3; D not resolved. V gave up 1 base and J gave up 3 bases, with 11 bases separating them. CDR3 length: 15 residues. Germline loops: CDR1 MNHEY, CDR2 SVGEGT. CDR3 coding DNA: TGTGCCAGCAGTTACTTGGCGATGGCGACAGATACGCAGTATTTT. Translation: CASSYLAMATDTQYF.